These T cell receptor beta chains were read from a single sample in a study of T-cell reconstitution after alpha-beta-depleted transplantation in children. Each CDR3 protein gets one entry after TCRdb re-called the PCR reads with MiXCR. This table holds over 150,000 distinct CDR3 sequences, about 6.8% found once. Sequenced here: PBMCs from the stem cell graft donor, sampled from the stem cell graft. All receptors come from a human donor who donated a stem cell graft to a child with Wiskott-Aldrich syndrome. CDR3s leave out the opening cysteine and the closing phenylalanine or tryptophan.

v_gene	j_gene	CDR3aa
TRBV4-2	TRBJ1-1	ASSQDRVEAF
TRBV27	TRBJ1-5	ASSLSGRSNQPQH
TRBV7-2	TRBJ2-7	ASSQDTAHYEQY
TRBV6-6	TRBJ1-1	ASLRLNTEAF
TRBV29-1	TRBJ2-1	SVVLAGGLNEQF
TRBV7-2	TRBJ1-1	ASSILDKRDTEAF
TRBV5-4	TRBJ2-1	ASSYSKGGNEQF
TRBV18	TRBJ2-3	ASSPSGIDARTQY
TRBV5-1	TRBJ2-2	ASSLAVKDTGELF
TRBV28	TRBJ1-1	ASTWGDLNTEAF
TRBV7-8	TRBJ2-2	ASSKAPQIELF
TRBV7-8	TRBJ2-7	ASSLPRSAGGKVISYEQY
TRBV20-1	TRBJ2-7	SARRGEPGSYEQY
TRBV9	TRBJ1-6	ASSAYGSSYNSPLH
TRBV20-1	TRBJ1-1	RPLGSQNTEAF
TRBV18	TRBJ1-2	ASSPRTGGYT
TRBV5-1	TRBJ2-5	ASSSGIAGLETQY
TRBV7-9	TRBJ1-1	ASSPIQGAVTEAF
TRBV5-1	TRBJ1-1	ASSLATRDRGTEAF
TRBV19	TRBJ2-3	ASSKSVRDTQY
TRBV5-1	TRBJ2-7	ASSVGPYEQY
TRBV7-6	TRBJ2-3	ASSHARGASGDTQY
TRBV29-1	TRBJ2-3	SVGSRLGGITDTQY
TRBV7-9	TRBJ2-1	ASSLVVSGRDEQF
TRBV29-1	TRBJ1-1	SVQDRVTEAF
TRBV4-3	TRBJ2-7	ASSQDRGPLREQY
TRBV12-3/TRBV12-4	TRBJ1-5	ASSSGQGAYQPQH